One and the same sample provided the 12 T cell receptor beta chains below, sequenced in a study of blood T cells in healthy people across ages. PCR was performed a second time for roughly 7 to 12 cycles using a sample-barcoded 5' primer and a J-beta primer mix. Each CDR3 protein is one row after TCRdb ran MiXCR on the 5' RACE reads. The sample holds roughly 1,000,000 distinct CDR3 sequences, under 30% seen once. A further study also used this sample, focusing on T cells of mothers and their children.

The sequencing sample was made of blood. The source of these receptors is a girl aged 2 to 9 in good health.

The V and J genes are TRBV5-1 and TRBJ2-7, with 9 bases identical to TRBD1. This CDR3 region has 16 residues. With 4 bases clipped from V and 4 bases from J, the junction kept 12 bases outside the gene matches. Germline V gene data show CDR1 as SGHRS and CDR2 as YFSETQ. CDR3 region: CASSLPGQGSVYEQYF. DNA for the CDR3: TGCGCCAGCAGCCTTCCGGGACAGGGATCCGTATACGAGCAGTACTTC. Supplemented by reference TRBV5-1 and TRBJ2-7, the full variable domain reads KAGVTQTPRYLIKTRGQQVTLSCSPISGHRSVSWYQQTPGQGLQFLFEYFSETQRNKGNFPGRFSGRQFSNSRSEMNVSTLELGDSALYLCASSLPGQGSVYEQYFGPGTRLTVT.

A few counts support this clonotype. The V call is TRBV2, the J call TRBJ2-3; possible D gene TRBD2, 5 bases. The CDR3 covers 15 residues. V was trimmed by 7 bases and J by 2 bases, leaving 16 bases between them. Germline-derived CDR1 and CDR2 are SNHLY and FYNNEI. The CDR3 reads CASTGLFDDTDTQYF. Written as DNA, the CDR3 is TGTGCCAGCACCGGACTCTTCGACGACACAGATACGCAGTATTTT.

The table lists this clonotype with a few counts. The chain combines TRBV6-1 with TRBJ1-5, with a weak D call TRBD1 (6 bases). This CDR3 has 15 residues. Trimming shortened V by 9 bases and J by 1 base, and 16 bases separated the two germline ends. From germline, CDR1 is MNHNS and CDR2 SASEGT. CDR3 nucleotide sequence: TGTGCCAGTGACCGGGACATTTGGAGCAATCAGCCCCAGCATTTT. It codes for CASDRDIWSNQPQHF.

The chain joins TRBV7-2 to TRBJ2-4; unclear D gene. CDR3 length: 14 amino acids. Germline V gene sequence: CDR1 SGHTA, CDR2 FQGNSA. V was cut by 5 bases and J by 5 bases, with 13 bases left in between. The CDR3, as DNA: TGTGCCAGCAGCGCTAGGTATCGTGAAAACATTCAGTACTTC. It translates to CASSARYRENIQYF.

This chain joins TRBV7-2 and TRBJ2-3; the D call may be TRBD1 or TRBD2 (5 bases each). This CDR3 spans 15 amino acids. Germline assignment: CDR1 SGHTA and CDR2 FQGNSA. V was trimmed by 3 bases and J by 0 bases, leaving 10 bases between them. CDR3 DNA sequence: TGTGCCAGCAGCTTGGGGGTGTTGAGCACAGATACGCAGTATTTT. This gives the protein CASSLGVLSTDTQYF. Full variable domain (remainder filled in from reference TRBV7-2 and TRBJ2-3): GAGVSQSPSNKVTEKGKDVELRCDPISGHTALYWYRQSLGQGLEFLIYFQGNSAPDKSGLPSDRFSAERTGGSVSTLTIQRTQQEDSAVYLCASSLGVLSTDTQYFGPGTRLTVL.

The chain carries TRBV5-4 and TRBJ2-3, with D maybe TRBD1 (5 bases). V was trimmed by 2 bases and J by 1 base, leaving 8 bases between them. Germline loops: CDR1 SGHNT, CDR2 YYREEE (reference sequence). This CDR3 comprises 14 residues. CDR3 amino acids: CASSLLQGTDTQYF. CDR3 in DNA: TGTGCCAGCAGCTTATTACAGGGCACAGATACGCAGTATTTT.

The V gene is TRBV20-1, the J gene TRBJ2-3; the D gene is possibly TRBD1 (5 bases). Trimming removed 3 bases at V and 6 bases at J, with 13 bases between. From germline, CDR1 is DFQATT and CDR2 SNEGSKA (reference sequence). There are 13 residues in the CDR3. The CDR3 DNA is TGCAGTGCTAGGGAAGGGGCCTGGGATACGCAGTATTTT. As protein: CSAREGAWDTQYF.

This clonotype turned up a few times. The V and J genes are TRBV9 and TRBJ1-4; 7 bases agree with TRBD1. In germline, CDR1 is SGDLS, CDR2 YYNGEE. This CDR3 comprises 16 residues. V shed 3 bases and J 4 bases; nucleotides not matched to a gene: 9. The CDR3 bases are TGTGCCAGCAGCGAGGGGGACAGAGTTATTAATGAAAAACTGTTTTTT. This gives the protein CASSEGDRVINEKLFF. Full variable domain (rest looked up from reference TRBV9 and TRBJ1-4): DSGVTQTPKHLITATGQRVTLRCSPRSGDLSVYWYQQSLDQGLQFLIQYYNGEERAKGNILERFSAQQFPDLHSELNLSSLELGDSALYFCASSEGDRVINEKLFFGSGTQLSVL.

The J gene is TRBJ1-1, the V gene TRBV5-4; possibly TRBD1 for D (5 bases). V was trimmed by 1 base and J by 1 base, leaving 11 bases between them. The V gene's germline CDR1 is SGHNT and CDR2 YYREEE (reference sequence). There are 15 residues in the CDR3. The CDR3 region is CASSLRGNGNTEAFF. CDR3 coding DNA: TGTGCCAGCAGCTTGCGGGGGAATGGGAACACTGAAGCTTTCTTT.

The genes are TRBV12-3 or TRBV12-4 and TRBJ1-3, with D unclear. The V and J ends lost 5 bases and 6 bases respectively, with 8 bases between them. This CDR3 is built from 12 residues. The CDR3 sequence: CASSPQKNTIYF. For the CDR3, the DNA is TGTGCCAGCAGTCCCCAAAAAAACACCATATATTTT.

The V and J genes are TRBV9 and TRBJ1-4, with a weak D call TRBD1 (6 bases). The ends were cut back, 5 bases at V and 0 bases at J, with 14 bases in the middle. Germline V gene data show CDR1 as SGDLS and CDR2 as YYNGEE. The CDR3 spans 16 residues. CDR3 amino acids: CASSRGGLATNEKLFF. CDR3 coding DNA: TGTGCCAGCAGTCGTGGGGGCCTAGCAACTAATGAAAAACTGTTTTTT.

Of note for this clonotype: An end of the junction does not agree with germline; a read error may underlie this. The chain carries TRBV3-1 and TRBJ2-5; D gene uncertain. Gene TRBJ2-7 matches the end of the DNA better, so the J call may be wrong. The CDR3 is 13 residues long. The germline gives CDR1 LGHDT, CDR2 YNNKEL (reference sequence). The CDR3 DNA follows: TGTGCCAGCAGCCAAGACTATTCCTGCGAGCAGTACTTC. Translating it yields CASSQDYSCEQYF.